This T cell receptor beta chain was identified during a study of T cell responses to AZD1222 COVID-19 vaccine. Measured with immunoSEQ multiplex PCR; TCRdb has only the in-frame clones, and not every one. The data show about 120,000 clones, roughly nine tenths seen once. The V segment lost 4 bases and the J segment 2 bases; nucleotides outside the gene matches: 1. Germline-derived CDR1 and CDR2 are SNHLY and FYNNEI. The CDR3 is 15 amino acids. This receptor was identified in an adult who received the AZD1222 COVID-19 vaccine. The V and J genes are TRBV2 and TRBJ2-1, with 11 bases matching TRBD2. The sequencing here drew on peripheral blood, taken 28 days after the second AZD1222 dose. In DNA form, the CDR3 reads TGTGCCAGCAGTGCGACTAGCGGGGCCTACAATGAGCAGTTCTTC. This encodes CASSATSGAYNEQFF.